The sequence of this TCR beta chain was determined in a study of post-analysis software for immune sequencing data. Whole-study findings and limits: A few TRBV segments appeared more often in patients than in controls, and TRBV5-6, TRBV5-1 and TRBV20-1 were among these.

Germline assignment: CDR1 MNHEY and CDR2 SVGAGI. The CDR3 contains 14 residues. On this clonotype itself: Its cognate antigen is unknown.

Prepared libraries of TCR beta cDNA carried unique molecular identifiers. One entry per CDR3 protein results from TCRdb running MiXCR on the PCR reads. The profile shows 750,000 to 950,000 distinct CDR3 sequences, about 57% of them singletons. V and J are TRBV6-5 and TRBJ2-4; tentatively, D is TRBD1 (6 bases). The J call could be wrong; TRBJ2-7 is a better fit for the DNA end. Specimen: blood. This sequence originates from a girl aged 5-17 years with multiple sclerosis. CDR3 nucleotide sequence: TGTGCCAGCAGTTACTCGGACAGACCTTACGAGCAGTACTTC. It encodes CASSYSDRPYEQYF.